The rows below give T cell receptor beta chains drawn from one sample of a study of response to subunit inactivated influenza vaccine. TCRdb reprocessed the RT-PCR reads with MiXCR, giving one entry per CDR3 protein. The sample lists around 540,000 distinct CDR3 sequences, over 9.5% occurring once. The specimen comprised PBMCs from blood, sampled on the day of vaccination. These receptors were obtained from a man in his fifties who received an inactivated influenza vaccine. Each CDR3 is given with its conserved first and last residue. A D gene is named only where the DNA matches it firmly. Size values are once, few and many counts, or a class for expanded clones, and some rows have none.

d_gene,v_gene,j_gene,abundance,CDR3aa,CDR3nt
.,TRBV3-1,TRBJ1-4,.,CASSHRPSGVNEKLFF,TGTGCCAGCAGCCATAGACCTTCAGGGGTAAATGAAAAACTGTTTTTT
.,TRBV12-3/TRBV12-4,TRBJ1-1,.,CASSPTTGLGNTEAFF,TGTGCCAGCAGTCCTACTACGGGGTTGGGGAACACTGAAGCTTTCTTT
.,TRBV7-2,TRBJ2-1,many,CASSQTAEQFF,TGTGCCAGCAGCCAGACAGCCGAGCAGTTCTTC
TRBD1,TRBV6-1,TRBJ2-1,.,CASSTMGQEDEQFF,TGTGCCAGCAGCACTATGGGACAGGAAGATGAGCAGTTCTTC
TRBD2,TRBV7-6,TRBJ2-1,.,CASRKLAGGPDNEQFF,TGTGCCAGCAGAAAACTAGCGGGAGGGCCGGACAATGAGCAGTTCTTC
.,TRBV24-1,TRBJ1-5,few,CATSDSRDRANQPQHF,TGTGCCACCAGTGATTCAAGAGACAGAGCTAATCAGCCCCAGCATTTT
TRBD1,TRBV6-1,TRBJ1-1,.,CASSIVQGSTEAFF,TGTGCCAGCAGTATAGTACAGGGGAGCACTGAAGCTTTCTTT
TRBD1,TRBV11-2,TRBJ2-7,.,CASSPPRGRPTFYEQYF,TGTGCCAGCAGCCCGCCCAGGGGGCGGCCAACCTTCTACGAGCAGTACTTC
TRBD2,TRBV12-3/TRBV12-4,TRBJ2-1,few,CASSPWGGMKDEQFF,TGTGCCAGCAGTCCATGGGGAGGGATGAAGGATGAGCAGTTCTTC
TRBD2,TRBV10-2,TRBJ2-5,.,CASSDPGLGSSETQYF,TGCGCCAGCAGTGACCCGGGACTAGGGTCCTCTGAGACCCAGTACTTC
.,TRBV6-5,TRBJ2-7,.,CASSSVDLGLGQYF,TGTGCCAGCAGTTCCGTTGATCTTGGGTTGGGGCAGTACTTC
.,TRBV29-1,TRBJ2-2,.,CSVETQTSSNTGELFF,TGCAGCGTTGAAACGCAGACGAGTTCGAACACCGGGGAGCTGTTTTTT
.,TRBV19,TRBJ1-5,.,CASSIVSGRNQPQHF,TGTGCCAGTAGTATAGTATCGGGGCGCAATCAGCCCCAGCATTTT
.,TRBV6-2/TRBV6-3,TRBJ2-1,.,CASAWAPGGNEQFF,TGTGCCAGCGCGTGGGCCCCGGGTGGGAATGAGCAGTTCTTC
TRBD1,TRBV4-3,TRBJ1-6,few,CASSQQGGGSPLHF,TGCGCCAGCAGCCAACAGGGGGGTGGTTCACCCCTCCACTTT
TRBD1,TRBV5-1,TRBJ2-2,many,CASSFTGTGGTGELFF,TGCGCCAGCAGCTTCACCGGGACAGGGGGAACCGGGGAGCTGTTTTTT
TRBD1,TRBV28,TRBJ1-1,few,CASSPGTGRTEAFF,TGTGCCAGCAGTCCGGGGACAGGGAGAACTGAAGCTTTCTTT
.,TRBV5-1,TRBJ2-6,.,CASSYPGPGDPGANVLTF,TGCGCCAGCAGCTATCCGGGCCCCGGGGACCCTGGGGCCAACGTCCTGACTTTC
TRBD2,TRBV11-2,TRBJ2-3,few,CASSLVGLAGDRADTQYF,TGTGCCAGCAGCTTAGTAGGTCTAGCGGGGGATAGGGCAGATACGCAGTATTTT
TRBD1,TRBV6-5,TRBJ2-7,few,CASSYSKRQGVFGQYF,TGTGCCAGCAGTTACTCGAAACGACAGGGCGTCTTTGGGCAGTACTTC
.,TRBV6-2/TRBV6-3,TRBJ2-3,many,CASSYGPSTDTQYF,TGTGCCAGCAGTTACGGGCCTAGCACGGATACGCAGTATTTT
.,TRBV29-1,TRBJ2-1,many,CSVGQHSYNEQFF,TGCAGCGTTGGGCAGCACTCCTACAATGAGCAGTTCTTC
.,TRBV28,TRBJ2-1,.,CASSPPTAGGEQFF,TGTGCCAGCAGTCCACCGACCGCAGGGGGGGAGCAGTTCTTC
.,TRBV29-1,TRBJ2-1,.,CSVGGHTVSYNEQFF,TGCAGCGTTGGCGGGCACACCGTCTCCTACAATGAGCAGTTCTTC
TRBD2,TRBV6-1,TRBJ2-7,.,CASSPPGTSGSSEQYF,TGTGCCAGCAGCCCCCCGGGGACTAGCGGGAGTTCCGAGCAGTACTTC
TRBD1,TRBV5-1,TRBJ2-7,few,CASKPGTGFYEQYF,TGCGCCAGCAAACCGGGGACAGGGTTCTACGAGCAGTACTTC
TRBD2,TRBV7-2,TRBJ2-3,few,CASSLGDYSTDTQYF,TGTGCCAGCAGCTTAGGGGACTATAGCACAGATACGCAGTATTTT
.,TRBV3-1,TRBJ2-7,.,CASSPWTGAYEQYF,TGTGCCAGCAGCCCCTGGACGGGCGCCTACGAGCAGTACTTC
.,TRBV7-9,TRBJ2-2,few,CASTGLVTGELFF,TGTGCCAGCACGGGGTTGGTAACCGGGGAGCTGTTTTTT
TRBD2,TRBV10-3,TRBJ2-1,many,CAIRLAGDNEQFF,TGTGCCATCAGGCTAGCGGGAGACAATGAGCAGTTCTTC
.,TRBV5-6,TRBJ1-2,.,CASSETLQLLVYGYTF,TGTGCCAGCAGCGAAACACTGCAACTCTTGGTCTATGGCTACACCTTC